Described below is a single T cell receptor beta chain sequence and its context. One end of the junction varies from germline; a read error may be responsible. This record comes from a study of tumor and adjacent non-tumor tissue in lung cancer. This sample's RNA came from whole unsorted tissue. This non-tumor lung sample came from over 3 cm beyond the tumor edge. Three rounds of nested PCR, following a modified ARM-PCR protocol, produced the TCRbeta library. TCRdb re-analysed the multiplex PCR reads in MiXCR, keeping a single row per CDR3 protein. The repertoire has approximately 100,000 distinct CDR3 sequences, 65% of them found once; the top ten carry roughly a fifth. The material sequenced was distant non-tumor lung tissue. The sequence was obtained from a young man with non-small cell lung cancer.

The chain's CDR3 is CVSSWLVRDTSRGYEQYF. CDR3 in DNA: TGTGTCAGCAGCTGGTTAGTCCGGGACACCTCCCGCGGCTACGAGCAGTACTTC. V and J are TRBV11-2 and TRBJ2-7; weak D call: TRBD1 (6 bases). This CDR3 comprises 18 residues. CDR1 and CDR2 (germline): SGHAT, FQNNGV.